Following are 31 T cell receptor beta chains from one sample sequenced in a study of cytomegalovirus exposure and HLA in healthy donors. Clones were sequenced by immunoSEQ multiplex PCR, and TCRdb holds only the in-frame ones, with some missing. The repertoire holds some 250,000 clones, 90% seen once, with approximately 3% in the top ten. Input material: PBMCs. Every receptor here comes from a woman younger than 45 in good health and CMV-seronegative.

CDR3 protein: CASSQEGKLLNTEAFF. CDR3 coding DNA: TGCGCCAGCAGCCAAGAGGGAAAATTATTGAACACTGAAGCTTTCTTT. This chain connects TRBV4-1 to TRBJ1-1; D is ambiguous. V lost 0 bases, J lost 0 bases, and 11 bases lay in between. Germline-derived CDR1 and CDR2 are MGHRA and YSYEKL. The CDR3 is made up of 16 amino acids.

This chain uses TRBV4-3 with TRBJ2-5, with 14 bases aligning to TRBD2. V was clipped by 3 bases and J by 0 bases; unmatched bases: 3. Looked up from germline, CDR1 is LGHNA and CDR2 is YSLEER. The CDR3 extends over 17 amino acids. The CDR3 DNA is TGCGCCAGCAGCCAGGGACTAGCGGGAGAGTACCAAGAGACCCAGTACTTC. This codes for CASSQGLAGEYQETQYF.

The CDR3 DNA is TGTGCCTGGAGTAGGGGGACTAGATGGAATGAGCAGTTCTTC. Its translation: CAWSRGTRWNEQFF. V gene TRBV30 combines with J gene TRBJ2-1; 8 positions match TRBD2. J was trimmed by 7 bases and V by 2 bases; bases with no gene match: 7. In germline, CDR1 is GTSNPN, CDR2 SVGIG (reference sequence). This CDR3 region has 14 residues. The variable domain in full, with the rest retrieved from reference TRBV30 and TRBJ2-1, is SQTIHQWPATLVQPVGSPLSLECTVEGTSNPNLYWYRQAAGRGLQLLFYSVGIGQISSEVPQNLSASRPQDRQFILSSKKLLLSDSGFYLCAWSRGTRWNEQFFGPGTRLTVL.

This clone was found once. The chain combines TRBV19 with TRBJ2-7, with no clear D. Trimming removed 6 bases from V and 2 bases from J, with 8 bases in between. Germline V gene lookup returns CDR1 LNHDA and CDR2 SQIVND (reference sequence). The CDR3 has 12 amino acids. The DNA for the CDR3 is TGTGCCAGTAGGGGCTTTACCTACGAGCAGTACTTC. Its protein is CASRGFTYEQYF. The whole variable domain, remainder taken from reference TRBV19 and TRBJ2-7, is DGGITQSPKYLFRKEGQNVTLSCEQNLNHDAMYWYRQDPGQGLRLIYYSQIVNDFQKGDIAEGYSVSREKKESFPLTVTSAQKNPTAFYLCASRGFTYEQYFGPGTRLTVT.

The rearrangement links TRBV29-1 to TRBJ1-1; unclear D gene. The CDR3 covers 13 residues. CDR1 and CDR2 (germline): SQVTM, ANQGSEA. Trimming cost V 1 base and J 0 bases, with 6 bases left between them. For the CDR3, the DNA is TGCAGCGTTGAAGGGAGGTTGAACACTGAAGCTTTCTTT. Its protein is CSVEGRLNTEAFF.

The gene calls are TRBV12-5 and TRBJ1-5, with 7 bases lining up with TRBD1. This CDR3 comprises 15 residues. The V gene's germline CDR1 is LGHNT and CDR2 FRNRAP. Trimming cost V 0 bases and J 6 bases; bases outside gene matches: 5. CDR3: CASGLVIQGGQPQHF. The CDR3 coding sequence is TGTGCTAGTGGTTTGGTAATTCAGGGGGGTCAGCCCCAGCATTTT. The variable domain in full, completed from reference TRBV12-5 and TRBJ1-5, reads DARVTQTPRHKVTEMGQEVTMRCQPILGHNTVFWYRQTMMQGLELLAYFRNRAPLDDSGMPKDRFSAEMPDATLATLKIQPSEPRDSAVYFCASGLVIQGGQPQHFGDGTRLSIL.

The rearrangement uses TRBV7-2 and TRBJ2-7; D tentatively reads TRBD1 or TRBD2 (5 bases each). V was clipped by 2 bases and J by 3 bases, with 11 bases between them. The CDR3 runs to 14 residues. CDR1 SGHTA and CDR2 FQGNSA come from the germline V gene. The CDR3: CASSLQGPGYEQYF. The CDR3 coding sequence is TGTGCCAGCAGCTTACAGGGACCGGGCTACGAGCAGTACTTC.

The V call is TRBV5-6, the J call TRBJ2-2; the D is unclear. Per germline, CDR1 SGHDT and CDR2 YYEEEE. The CDR3 extends over 14 amino acids. With 4 bases removed from V and 4 bases from J, the gap between germline ends came to 11 bases. The CDR3 protein is CASSRVYLTGELFF. The DNA of the CDR3 is TGTGCCAGCAGCAGGGTTTATCTCACCGGGGAGCTGTTTTTT.

The rearrangement joins TRBV6-6 to TRBJ2-7; D remains ambiguous. The CDR3 runs 14 residues. Germline CDR1 reads MNHNY; CDR2 reads SVGAGI (reference sequence). V dropped 7 bases and J dropped 7 bases, with 20 bases sitting between them. CDR3 nucleotides: TGTGCCAGCACTCAACGGGCAGACTCGCGGGAGCAGTACTTC. Its translation is CASTQRADSREQYF.

This rearrangement joins TRBV6-5 to TRBJ1-5; TRBD1 matches 7 bases. This CDR3 spans 13 amino acids. Germline CDR1 MNHEY, CDR2 SVGAGI. The V and J ends lost 9 bases and 3 bases, in that order; junction bases with no gene match: 5. The chain's CDR3 is CASQQGFNQPQHF. The CDR3 DNA is TGTGCCAGTCAACAGGGGTTCAATCAGCCCCAGCATTTT.

The rearrangement joins TRBV2 to TRBJ2-5; D may be TRBD2 (6 bases). Germline-derived CDR1 and CDR2 are SNHLY and FYNNEI. V lost 6 bases and J 5 bases, leaving 16 bases between the germline ends. The length of the CDR3 is 14 residues. CDR3 in amino acids: CASRQPAAGETQYF. Here the CDR3 DNA reads TGTGCCAGCAGACAACCAGCGGCGGGGGAGACCCAGTACTTC.

The chain employs TRBV4-1 and TRBJ2-7; D not certain. The CDR3 is 13 residues long. Per the germline V gene, CDR1 is MGHRA and CDR2 is YSYEKL. V was cut by 0 bases and J by 3 bases, with 6 bases left in between. The CDR3 sequence is CASSQEWVYEQYF. CDR3 in DNA: TGCGCCAGCAGCCAAGAATGGGTCTACGAGCAGTACTTC.

The V gene is TRBV19, the J gene TRBJ2-2, with TRBD2 as a possible D gene (5 bases). The CDR3 sequence is 12 residues long. Trimming removed 11 bases from V and 3 bases from J, with 10 bases in between. In germline, CDR1 is LNHDA, CDR2 SQIVND (reference sequence). For the CDR3, the DNA is TGTGCCGGAAAGGGAGACACCGGGGAGCTGTTTTTT. As protein: CAGKGDTGELFF.

V usage is TRBV28 and J usage is TRBJ2-5; D unclear. Trimming left V 5 bases short and J 5 bases short, with 6 bases between. Germline lookup yields CDR1 MDHEN and CDR2 SYDVKM. This CDR3 has 11 amino acids. The CDR3 here is CASSPSETQYF. The CDR3 DNA reads TGTGCCAGCAGTCCCTCGGAGACCCAGTACTTC.

This rearrangement joins TRBV28 to TRBJ2-7; D is undetermined. The CDR3 has 11 amino acids. Germline V gene data show CDR1 as MDHEN and CDR2 as SYDVKM. V lost 6 bases, J lost 4 bases, and 7 bases lay in between. The CDR3 bases are TGTGCCAGCAGCCCTGAGTACGAGCAGTACTTC. This encodes CASSPEYEQYF.

In its sample, this clone was seen once. The V gene is TRBV27, the J gene TRBJ2-1; D unresolved. CDR3 length equals 16 residues. Germline loops: CDR1 MNHEY, CDR2 SMNVEV (reference sequence). Trimming pared 2 bases from V and 0 bases from J, leaving 11 bases between. The CDR3 DNA is TGTGCCAGCAGTTTAGGGCCTAGGAGCTCCTACAATGAGCAGTTCTTC. This encodes CASSLGPRSSYNEQFF.

This chain links TRBV14 with TRBJ2-7, with D unclear. Germline CDR1 and CDR2: SGHDN and FVKESK. The CDR3 extends over 13 amino acids. Trimming removed 8 bases from V and 0 bases from J, with 11 bases in between. The CDR3 loop is CASSAMTSYEQYF. CDR3 nucleotide sequence: TGTGCCAGCTCGGCAATGACCTCCTACGAGCAGTACTTC.

The rearrangement joins TRBV10-2 to TRBJ2-7; 8 bases are a match to TRBD2. The germline gives CDR1 WSHSY, CDR2 SAAADI. The CDR3 length is 17 residues. Trimming at V came to 1 base and at J to 0 bases, leaving 8 bases not matched to a gene. The DNA for the CDR3 is TGCGCCAGCAGTGAGTTCCCTCCGGGAGGGAACTCCTACGAGCAGTACTTC. As protein: CASSEFPPGGNSYEQYF.

This chain joins TRBV27 and TRBJ2-7; TRBD2 might be the D (7 bases). The length of the CDR3 is 15 residues. Germline V lookup: CDR1 MNHEY, CDR2 SMNVEV (reference sequence). V was trimmed by 5 bases and J by 3 bases, leaving 17 bases between them. CDR3 coding DNA: TGTGCCAGCAGTCCTCGGGGGGCGGACGTCTACGAGCAGTACTTC. Protein: CASSPRGADVYEQYF.

This chain connects TRBV29-1 to TRBJ2-5; D is ambiguous. The CDR3 length is 13 residues. Germline CDR1 SQVTM, CDR2 ANQGSEA. Deletions cut 2 bases from V and 1 base from J, with 8 bases between. The CDR3 sequence: CSVEIDTQETQYF. The CDR3 nucleotides read TGCAGCGTTGAAATAGACACCCAAGAGACCCAGTACTTC.

This clone appeared a few times. V is TRBV7-2 and J is TRBJ2-5; TRBD2 aligns across 10 bases. V gave up 5 bases and J gave up 5 bases; unmatched junction bases: 5. CDR3 length equals 14 residues. Germline-derived CDR1 and CDR2 are SGHTA and FQGNSA. CDR3 nucleotides: TGTGCCAGCAGCCTGAGCGGGAGGGGGGAGACCCAGTACTTC. Its protein product is CASSLSGRGETQYF.

This sequence joins TRBV4-1 and TRBJ2-1; TRBD1 or TRBD2 may be the D gene (6 bases each). The V gene's germline CDR1 is MGHRA and CDR2 YSYEKL. V lost 1 base and J 3 bases, leaving 13 bases between the germline ends. CDR3 length: 16 residues. CDR3: CASSQASQGLYNEQFF. In nucleotides, the CDR3 is TGCGCCAGCAGCCAAGCGTCACAGGGACTCTACAATGAGCAGTTCTTC.

This rearrangement joins TRBV5-4 to TRBJ2-7; D could derive from TRBD1 or TRBD2 (5 bases each). Looked up from germline, CDR1 is SGHNT and CDR2 is YYREEE (reference sequence). The CDR3 has 14 amino acids. V lost 4 bases, J lost 1 base, and 12 bases lay in between. The CDR3 sequence: CASSRGRASYEQYF. The CDR3 bases are TGTGCCAGCAGCCGGGGCAGGGCGTCCTACGAGCAGTACTTC.

The V gene is TRBV10-1, the J gene TRBJ2-1; D is possibly TRBD1 (6 bases). Trimming cost V 2 bases and J 4 bases, with 6 bases left between them. Germline values: CDR1 WNHNN, CDR2 SYGVQD (reference sequence). This CDR3 comprises 13 residues. CDR3 protein: CASSEGQYNEQFF. For the CDR3, the DNA is TGCGCCAGCAGTGAGGGACAGTACAATGAGCAGTTCTTC.

The rearrangement uses TRBV28 and TRBJ2-5, with D possibly matching TRBD2 (7 bases). Germline CDR1 MDHEN, CDR2 SYDVKM. The CDR3 has 14 residues. The V gene lost 3 bases and the J gene lost 5 bases, with 13 bases spanning the gap. The CDR3 is CASSLGGARETQYF. CDR3 nucleotides: TGTGCCAGCAGTTTGGGGGGGGCGCGGGAGACCCAGTACTTC. Complete variable domain (other parts from reference TRBV28 and TRBJ2-5): DVKVTQSSRYLVKRTGEKVFLECVQDMDHENMFWYRQDPGLGLRLIYFSYDVKMKEKGDIPEGYSVSREKKERFSLILESASTNQTSMYLCASSLGGARETQYFGPGTRLLVL.

This chain connects TRBV10-3 to TRBJ1-2; D unresolved. Per the germline V gene, CDR1 is ENHRY and CDR2 is SYGVKD. The CDR3 is 18 amino acids. Trimming shortened V by 4 bases and J by 0 bases, and 21 bases separated the two germline ends. As DNA, the CDR3 is TGTGCCATCAGTGTCAGTGAAAGCGCCCCCTTAGCTAACTATGGCTACACCTTC. Translating it yields CAISVSESAPLANYGYTF.

This chain connects TRBV27 to TRBJ2-3; 8 bases line up with TRBD2. This CDR3 is built from 16 residues. Trimming removed 0 bases from V and 5 bases from J; junction bases left unmatched: 7. CDR1 MNHEY and CDR2 SMNVEV come from the germline V gene (reference sequence). CDR3 bases: TGTGCCAGCAGTTTATCGACGGGAGGGTGGGTAGATACGCAGTATTTT. This encodes CASSLSTGGWVDTQYF.

CDR3 sequence: CASSFGTGWNEQFF. The CDR3 nucleotides are TGTGCCAGCAGCTTCGGGACAGGGTGGAATGAGCAGTTCTTC. The rearrangement joins TRBV7-6 to TRBJ2-1, with 9 bases aligning to TRBD1. CDR1 is SGHVS, CDR2 FNYEAQ, per germline. CDR3 length: 14 residues. With 3 bases clipped from V and 7 bases from J, the junction kept 4 bases outside the gene matches. The full variable domain, rest sourced from reference TRBV7-6 and TRBJ2-1, is GAGVSQSPRYKVTKRGQDVALRCDPISGHVSLYWYRQALGQGPEFLTYFNYEAQQDKSGLPNDRFSAERPEGSISTLTIQRTEQRDSAMYRCASSFGTGWNEQFFGPGTRLTVL.

The CDR3 reads CASSYGPAYEQYF. The CDR3 DNA sequence: TGTGCCAGCAGCTACGGTCCCGCCTACGAGCAGTACTTC. The J gene is TRBJ2-7, the V gene TRBV2; D gene unclear. Germline CDR1 is SNHLY and CDR2 is FYNNEI. V dropped 6 bases and J dropped 2 bases, with 11 bases sitting between them. The CDR3 length is 13 residues. Drawing the rest from reference TRBV2 and TRBJ2-7, the complete variable domain is EPEVTQTPSHQVTQMGQEVILRCVPISNHLYFYWYRQILGQKVEFLVSFYNNEISEKSEIFDDQFSVERPDGSNFTLKIRSTKLEDSAMYFCASSYGPAYEQYFGPGTRLTVT.

This rearrangement joins TRBV9 to TRBJ2-5, with 8 bases fitting TRBD2. This CDR3 region has 15 residues. CDR1 and CDR2 from the germline V gene are SGDLS and YYNGEE. Losses at the gene ends were 0 bases for V and 5 bases for J; bases not matched to a gene: 6. CDR3 sequence reads: CASSVEGLDTETQYF. CDR3 bases: TGTGCCAGCAGCGTAGAGGGACTAGACACGGAGACCCAGTACTTC. The variable domain in full, with the rest retrieved from reference TRBV9 and TRBJ2-5, is DSGVTQTPKHLITATGQRVTLRCSPRSGDLSVYWYQQSLDQGLQFLIQYYNGEERAKGNILERFSAQQFPDLHSELNLSSLELGDSALYFCASSVEGLDTETQYFGPGTRLLVL.

The V and J genes are TRBV30 and TRBJ1-4; 9 bases are a match to TRBD1. V was pared by 7 bases and J by 2 bases, with 2 bases of the junction left unmatched. The CDR3 has 13 amino acids. Germline CDR1 and CDR2: GTSNPN and SVGIG (reference sequence). For the CDR3, the DNA is TGTGCCTTGACAGGGGGGACTAATGAAAAACTGTTTTTT. Encoded protein: CALTGGTNEKLFF.